This T cell receptor beta chain was found in a study of blood T cells in healthy people across ages. Study observations and caveats: The study found TCR beta diversity correlated strongly with naive T cell percentage.

The authors ran a second PCR of 7 to 11 cycles using a sample-barcoded 5' primer and a J-beta primer mix. A 12-random-nucleotide template-switch adaptor tagged each cDNA molecule. Each CDR3 protein gets one entry after TCRdb re-called the 5' RACE reads with MiXCR. The table has about 1.8 million distinct CDR3 sequences, around half seen once. As for this clonotype: Its antigen is undetermined.

Sample donors were healthy Caucasian individuals that came from Russia, aged roughly 6 to 95. The source material was blood. The sequence derives from a woman aged 40 to 50 in good health.

DNA for the CDR3: TGTGCCAGCAGTTATCTGGGCAGGGGGGCCAATGAGCAGTTCTTC. Translating it yields CASSYLGRGANEQFF. The chain is built from TRBV6-6 and TRBJ2-1, with D possibly TRBD1 on 7 matching bases. Per the germline V gene, CDR1 is MNHNY and CDR2 is SVGAGI (reference sequence). This CDR3 comprises 15 residues. V lost 3 bases to trimming and J lost 6 bases, with 15 bases between them.